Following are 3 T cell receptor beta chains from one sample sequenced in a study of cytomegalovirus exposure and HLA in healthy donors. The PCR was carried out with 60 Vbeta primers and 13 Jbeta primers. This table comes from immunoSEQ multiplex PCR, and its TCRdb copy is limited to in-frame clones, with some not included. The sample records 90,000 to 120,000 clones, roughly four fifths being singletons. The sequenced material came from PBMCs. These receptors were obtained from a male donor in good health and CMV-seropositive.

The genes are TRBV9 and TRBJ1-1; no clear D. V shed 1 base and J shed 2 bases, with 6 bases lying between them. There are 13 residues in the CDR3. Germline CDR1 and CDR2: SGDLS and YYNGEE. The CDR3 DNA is TGTGCCAGCAGCGTATTCATCAACACTGAAGCTTTCTTT. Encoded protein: CASSVFINTEAFF.

The CDR3 region is CASSLAQSNTEAFF. The CDR3 DNA sequence: TGCGCCAGCAGCTTGGCTCAGTCGAACACTGAAGCTTTCTTT. This sequence joins TRBV5-1 and TRBJ1-1; no reliable D call. Germline lookup yields CDR1 SGHRS and CDR2 YFSETQ. V lost 0 bases, J lost 1 base, and 7 bases lay in between. The CDR3 extends over 14 amino acids.

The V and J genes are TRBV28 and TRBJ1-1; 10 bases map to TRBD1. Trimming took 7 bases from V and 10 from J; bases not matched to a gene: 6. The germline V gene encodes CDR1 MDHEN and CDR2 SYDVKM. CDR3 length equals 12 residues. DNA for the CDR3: TGTGCCAGCATTTTCGGGACAGGGGCAGCTTTCTTT. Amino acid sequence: CASIFGTGAAFF.